This passage covers 18 T cell receptor beta chains from one sample sequenced in a study of graft-versus-host responses after intestinal transplantation. The data were produced by immunoSEQ multiplex PCR, yet TCRdb's version contains in-frame clones alone and is incomplete. The sample has about 120,000 clones, 90% to 95% seen once; the top ten hold about 0.2%. Which antigens these TCRs recognize remains unknown. Material: unstimulated CD4+ T cells sorted from spleen or lymph node cells, obtained before transplant. These receptors were collected from a human donor who was the organ donor for an intestinal transplant.

The chain links TRBV30 to TRBJ2-5; 14 positions match TRBD2. The CDR3 sequence is 19 residues long. Germline CDR1 GTSNPN, CDR2 SVGIG (reference sequence). V lost 2 bases to trimming and J lost 5 bases; unmatched junction nucleotides: 16. CDR3 in amino acids: CAWSQHRPGLAGVWETQYF. CDR3 DNA: TGTGCCTGGAGTCAACACCGGCCGGGACTAGCGGGAGTCTGGGAGACCCAGTACTTC.

V usage is TRBV6-1 and J usage is TRBJ2-5; D perhaps matches TRBD2 (6 bases). The V and J ends lost 5 bases and 5 bases respectively, with 12 bases between them. Per germline, CDR1 MNHNS and CDR2 SASEGT. CDR3 length equals 13 residues. The CDR3 is CASSSPLAETQYF. CDR3 coding DNA: TGTGCCAGCAGTTCCCCGCTAGCGGAGACCCAGTACTTC.

This chain uses TRBV2 with TRBJ2-3; unclear D gene. Looked up from germline, CDR1 is SNHLY and CDR2 is FYNNEI. The length of the CDR3 is 12 residues. Trimming took off 5 bases at V and 4 bases at J, with 7 bases between the two ends. CDR3 DNA: TGTGCCAGCAGTTCCACAGCAGATACGCAGTATTTT. Its protein product is CASSSTADTQYF.

The chain uses TRBV28 and TRBJ1-5, with D possibly being TRBD1 (6 bases). Germline V gene sequence: CDR1 MDHEN, CDR2 SYDVKM. V was shortened by 4 bases and J by 8 bases, with 15 bases between the two germline ends. The CDR3 runs 14 residues. The CDR3, as DNA: TGTGCCAGCAGTTCAGGACAGAGAGAAAAGCCCCAGCATTTT. Protein sequence: CASSSGQREKPQHF.

The CDR3: CASSWPASGRYEQYF. As DNA, the CDR3 is TGTGCCAGCAGTTGGCCGGCTAGCGGGAGGTACGAGCAGTACTTC. V is TRBV28 and J is TRBJ2-7; 11 bases fit TRBD2. Germline V gene sequence: CDR1 MDHEN, CDR2 SYDVKM. This CDR3 contains 15 residues. V was pared by 4 bases and J by 4 bases, with 6 bases of the junction left unmatched.

The chain combines TRBV19 with TRBJ2-1; D is perhaps TRBD2 (6 bases). There are 13 residues in the CDR3. The V end lost 1 base, the J end lost 6 bases, and 7 bases lay between the germline ends. Germline loops: CDR1 LNHDA, CDR2 SQIVND (reference sequence). CDR3 in amino acids: CASSIAGANEQFF. For the CDR3, the DNA is TGTGCCAGTAGTATAGCGGGAGCCAATGAGCAGTTCTTC.

The chain uses TRBV7-9 and TRBJ1-2, with D maybe TRBD1 (5 bases). Between the trimmed V and J ends, which lost 1 base and 1 base, there was a span of 13 bases. The CDR3 totals 16 residues. CDR1 is SEHNR, CDR2 FQNEAQ, per germline (reference sequence). CDR3 residues: CASSLGAGRVNYGYTF. In DNA, the CDR3 is TGTGCCAGCAGCTTAGGGGCAGGGAGGGTTAACTATGGCTACACCTTC.

The rearrangement uses TRBV5-6 and TRBJ2-1; 7 nucleotides line up with TRBD2. With V trimmed by 2 bases and J by 9 bases, 11 bases remained unmatched. The V gene's germline CDR1 is SGHDT and CDR2 YYEEEE. The CDR3 sequence is 15 residues long. This chain's CDR3 is CASSFSAGVLGEQFF. DNA of the CDR3: TGTGCCAGCAGCTTTTCGGCGGGAGTTTTAGGTGAGCAGTTCTTC.

J is TRBJ2-1 and V is TRBV7-9; maybe TRBD2 (5 bases). Per the germline V gene, CDR1 is SEHNR and CDR2 is FQNEAQ (reference sequence). The CDR3 length is 15 residues. Trimming cost V 4 bases and J 5 bases, with 15 bases left between them. This CDR3 is CASSSRQGADNEQFF. The CDR3 region has the DNA TGTGCCAGCAGCTCCCGCCAAGGAGCGGACAATGAGCAGTTCTTC.

The chain recombines TRBV28 with TRBJ2-3; D unresolved. Germline loops: CDR1 MDHEN, CDR2 SYDVKM. The CDR3 runs to 14 residues. Trimming stripped 0 bases from V and 0 bases from J, with 4 bases between. CDR3 in amino acids: CASSLWTSTDTQYF. The CDR3, as DNA: TGTGCCAGCAGTTTATGGACTAGCACAGATACGCAGTATTTT.

DNA for the CDR3: TGTGCCAGCAGCCCCCGACTAGCCACCTACGAGCAGTACTTC. Translating it yields CASSPRLATYEQYF. This chain links TRBV7-8 with TRBJ2-7; 7 nucleotides agree with TRBD2. Germline V gives CDR1 SGHVS, CDR2 FQNEAQ. The CDR3 has 14 amino acids. V shed 5 bases and J 2 bases; nucleotides not matched to a gene: 6.

This clone was found once. The rearrangement uses TRBV4-1 and TRBJ2-5; unclear D gene. CDR1 and CDR2 from the germline V gene are MGHRA and YSYEKL. The CDR3 is 14 amino acids. Trimming cost V 2 bases and J 2 bases, with 9 bases left between them. The CDR3 nucleotides read TGCGCCAGCAGCCAATCTAGGACGCAAGAGACCCAGTACTTC. Protein sequence: CASSQSRTQETQYF.

This chain connects TRBV6-4 to TRBJ1-2; D unclear. The ends were cut back, 3 bases at V and 0 bases at J, with 5 bases in the middle. Germline CDR1 is MRHNA and CDR2 is SNTAGT. The CDR3 has 13 amino acids. The CDR3 DNA reads TGTGCCAGCAGTGAGCCACCTAACTATGGCTACACCTTC. Translation: CASSEPPNYGYTF.

This clone was seen only a few times. The V call is TRBV10-3, the J call TRBJ1-1, with unresolved D. V shed 10 bases and J shed 7 bases, with 19 bases lying between them. The length of the CDR3 is 13 residues. From germline, CDR1 is ENHRY and CDR2 SYGVKD. The CDR3 sequence is CATVTSEVDEAFF. Here the CDR3 DNA reads TGTGCCACCGTTACGTCCGAGGTTGATGAAGCTTTCTTT.

V usage is TRBV5-4 and J usage is TRBJ2-5; TRBD1 aligns across 10 bases. With 4 bases clipped from V and 4 bases from J, the junction kept 4 bases outside the gene matches. This CDR3 is built from 14 residues. The germline gives CDR1 SGHNT, CDR2 YYREEE (reference sequence). CDR3 DNA: TGTGCCAGCAGCCTCCGACAGGGGGCAGAGACCCAGTACTTC. Protein product: CASSLRQGAETQYF.

This sequence joins TRBV30 and TRBJ1-3; the match to TRBD1 covers 8 bases. Trimming at V came to 3 bases and at J to 0 bases, leaving 4 bases not matched to a gene. From germline, CDR1 is GTSNPN and CDR2 SVGIG (reference sequence). The CDR3 is 15 residues long. The CDR3 reads CAWSGGQGSGNTIYF. Here the CDR3 DNA reads TGTGCCTGGAGCGGTGGACAGGGCTCTGGAAACACCATATATTTT.

The V call is TRBV2, the J call TRBJ1-3; D gene unclear. V was clipped by 5 bases and J by 0 bases, with 11 bases between them. Germline lookup yields CDR1 SNHLY and CDR2 FYNNEI. This CDR3 spans 15 amino acids. This chain's CDR3 is CASSPKQRSGNTIYF. CDR3 coding DNA: TGTGCCAGCAGTCCTAAGCAACGCTCTGGAAACACCATATATTTT.

The V call is TRBV11-2, the J call TRBJ2-2, with D possibly matching TRBD2 (6 bases). The CDR3 loop spans 18 amino acids. V shed 2 bases and J shed 0 bases, with 16 bases lying between them. Germline values: CDR1 SGHAT, CDR2 FQNNGV. The CDR3 region is CASSLHVFGGANTGELFF. For the CDR3, the DNA is TGTGCCAGCAGCTTACACGTTTTTGGCGGGGCGAACACCGGGGAGCTGTTTTTT.